This T cell receptor (beta chain) is drawn from a study of regulatory T cells in long-lasting Graves disease. Time point denoted: newly diagnosed GD, antithyroid drugs for less than 3 months. The TCR library used RNA extracted from PBMCs. CDR3 length: 15 residues. Germline V gene sequence: CDR1 SGHTA, CDR2 FQGNSA. In building TCR beta libraries, iRepertoire HTBI primers were used together with Arm-PCR of CDR3 regions. TCRdb reanalysed the multiplex PCR reads using MiXCR and keeps one entry per CDR3 protein. The top ten clones hold about 10% of a sample with hundreds of thousands of distinct CDR3 sequences, about 17% of them seen once. With regard to this clonotype: At one boundary the junction diverges from the germline segment, which might be a read error.

These sequences were also reported in another study, on T cells in Graves' hyperthyroidism and ophthalmopathy.

The rearrangement uses TRBV7-2 and TRBJ1-2; D ambiguous. The clonotype comes from a woman aged 25 to 39 with Graves disease. The sample was peripheral blood mononuclear cells (PBMCs), taken at new diagnosis, from a patient treated with antithyroid drugs. Written as DNA, the CDR3 is TGTGCCAGCAGCTTACGTCCAGGCGTAAACTATGGCTACGCCTTC. It specifies CASSLRPGVNYGYAF.